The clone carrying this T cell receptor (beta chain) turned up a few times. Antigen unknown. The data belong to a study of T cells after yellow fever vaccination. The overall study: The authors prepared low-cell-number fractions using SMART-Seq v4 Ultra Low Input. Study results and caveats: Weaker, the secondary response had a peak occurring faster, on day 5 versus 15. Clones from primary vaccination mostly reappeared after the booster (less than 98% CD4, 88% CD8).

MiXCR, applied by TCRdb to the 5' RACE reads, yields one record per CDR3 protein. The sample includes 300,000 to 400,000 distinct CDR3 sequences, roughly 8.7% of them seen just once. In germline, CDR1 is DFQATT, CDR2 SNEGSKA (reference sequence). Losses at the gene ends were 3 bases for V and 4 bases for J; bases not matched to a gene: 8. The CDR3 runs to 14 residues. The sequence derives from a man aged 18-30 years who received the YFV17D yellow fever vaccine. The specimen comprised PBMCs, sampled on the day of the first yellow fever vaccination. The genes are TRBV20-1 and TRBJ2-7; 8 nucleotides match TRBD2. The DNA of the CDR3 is TGCAGTGCTAGTATAGCGGGACGCTCATACGAGCAGTACGTC. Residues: CSASIAGRSYEQYV.